This TCR beta chain was obtained from a study of T cells expressing NK-cell markers. Study as a whole: Sequencing covered eight donors, seven HCMV-seropositive and one seronegative. Regarding the study as a whole: The HCMV specificity of the expanded NKG2C+ T cell clones stayed unresolved.

Synthesis of TCR beta cDNA relied on 5'RACE template switching carrying UMIs. TCRdb derives one entry per CDR3 protein from the 5' RACE reads, leaving out DNA. The sample includes about 460,000 distinct CDR3 sequences. The CDR3 sequence is 12 residues long. Germline CDR1 ENHRY, CDR2 SYGVKD. In regard to this clonotype: The antigen is not known.

What was sequenced was blood T cells: a sorted CD56 or NKG2C T cell subset, CD4+ or CD8+ T cells, or bulk PBMC T cells (not recorded which). This TCR came from a woman aged 50 to 65 in good health. The chain uses TRBV10-3 and TRBJ1-1. CDR3 loop: CAISDGYLEAFF.